A single sample gave rise to the 14 T cell receptor beta chains below, sequenced in a study of cytomegalovirus exposure and HLA in healthy donors. Researchers ran the PCR with 60 Vbeta and 13 Jbeta primers. Sequencing was performed with immunoSEQ multiplex PCR; in TCRdb, only in-frame clones are kept and a portion is missing. The sample has 170,000 or so clones; about 84% are singletons. The sample comprised PBMCs. The source of these receptors is a man younger than 35 in good health and CMV-seronegative.

The chain employs TRBV28 and TRBJ2-1, with 13 bases matching TRBD2. Germline values: CDR1 MDHEN, CDR2 SYDVKM. V lost 5 bases to trimming and J lost 4 bases; unmatched junction nucleotides: 8. This CDR3 region has 17 residues. CDR3 nucleotides: TGTGCCAGCAGTGCCCCCGGGACTAGCGGGATATACAATGAGCAGTTCTTC. This gives the protein CASSAPGTSGIYNEQFF.

The chain couples TRBV25-1 to TRBJ1-3, with 11 bases aligning to TRBD1. The germline V gene has CDR1 MGHDK and CDR2 SYGVNS. V lost 6 bases, J lost 0 bases, and 4 bases stayed unmatched. The CDR3 extends over 16 amino acids. CDR3 residues: CASRGGQGVSGNTIYF. CDR3 coding DNA: TGTGCCAGCAGGGGGGGACAGGGGGTCTCTGGAAACACCATATATTTT.

The chain couples TRBV7-9 to TRBJ1-4; D remains ambiguous. V dropped 6 bases and J dropped 2 bases, with 10 bases sitting between them. The CDR3 contains 14 residues. Germline V CDR1 and CDR2: SEHNR, FQNEAQ (reference sequence). Written as DNA, the CDR3 is TGTGCCAGCAGATTGGGCAGCACTAATGAAAAACTGTTTTTT. This gives the protein CASRLGSTNEKLFF.

The DNA for the CDR3 is TGTGCCAGCAGCCCCAGCGGGGGCCAGAGGAACACCGGGGAGCTGTTTTTT. The encoded protein is CASSPSGGQRNTGELFF. The chain is built from TRBV9 and TRBJ2-2; 8 nucleotides agree with TRBD2. The V gene end was trimmed by 4 bases and the J gene end by 1 base; junction bases not matched to a gene: 9. There are 17 residues in the CDR3. The germline V gene has CDR1 SGDLS and CDR2 YYNGEE.

This rearrangement joins TRBV4-2 to TRBJ1-1; D is ambiguous. Germline CDR1 is LGHNA and CDR2 is YNFKEQ. V was pared by 3 bases and J by 3 bases, with 11 bases between. The CDR3 consists of 14 residues. The DNA for the CDR3 is TGTGCCAGCAGCCAGTTAGGACTTGACACTGAAGCTTTCTTT. This sequence encodes CASSQLGLDTEAFF.

This rearrangement joins TRBV19 to TRBJ1-5; D is undetermined. This CDR3 has 15 residues. V was clipped by 4 bases and J by 0 bases, with 10 bases between them. Germline V gene data show CDR1 as LNHDA and CDR2 as SQIVND (reference sequence). The chain's CDR3 is CASSSRTYSNQPQHF. For the CDR3, the DNA is TGTGCCAGTAGTAGTCGGACTTATAGCAATCAGCCCCAGCATTTT.

V is TRBV27 and J is TRBJ1-5; D gene unclear. Germline V lookup: CDR1 MNHEY, CDR2 SMNVEV (reference sequence). The V end lost 2 bases, the J end lost 2 bases, and 10 bases lay between the germline ends. The CDR3 is 15 residues long. CDR3 sequence: CASSLLAGGNQPQHF. Written as DNA, the CDR3 is TGTGCCAGCAGTTTACTGGCGGGAGGCAATCAGCCCCAGCATTTT.

The V and J genes are TRBV25-1 and TRBJ1-3; possible D gene TRBD1, 6 bases. This CDR3 region has 14 residues. Germline values: CDR1 MGHDK, CDR2 SYGVNS. Trimming shortened V by 6 bases and J by 4 bases, and 13 bases separated the two germline ends. The CDR3, as DNA: TGTGCCAGCAGCGCGGGGGCGCGAGGAAACACCATATATTTT. Encoded protein: CASSAGARGNTIYF.

This chain connects TRBV12-5 to TRBJ2-5; 9 bases fit TRBD2. This CDR3 region has 14 residues. Trimming took 7 bases from V and 3 from J; bases not matched to a gene: 6. Germline CDR1 reads LGHNT; CDR2 reads FRNRAP. The CDR3 region is CASAKTSGKETQYF. CDR3 coding DNA: TGTGCTAGTGCAAAGACTAGCGGTAAAGAGACCCAGTACTTC.

V and J are TRBV7-2 and TRBJ1-2; TRBD1 might be the D (5 bases). Germline V gives CDR1 SGHTA, CDR2 FQGNSA. Trimming stripped 1 base from V and 5 bases from J, with 17 bases between. The CDR3 length is 16 residues. The CDR3, as DNA: TGTGCCAGCAGCTTAGGAGGGGTGGGGGGGAGGTATGGCTACACCTTC. Residues: CASSLGGVGGRYGYTF.

The gene calls are TRBV7-9 and TRBJ1-4, with D uncertain. V lost 1 base and J lost 8, with 8 bases in between. Looked up from germline, CDR1 is SEHNR and CDR2 is FQNEAQ (reference sequence). The CDR3 sequence is 13 residues long. CDR3 sequence (DNA): TGTGCCAGCAGCTTAGAGAACACCGAAAAACTGTTTTTT. Its protein is CASSLENTEKLFF.

The rearrangement links TRBV27 to TRBJ1-2, with D uncertain. CDR1 and CDR2 (germline): MNHEY, SMNVEV (reference sequence). Deletions cut 5 bases from V and 0 bases from J, with 19 bases between. There are 17 residues in the CDR3. The CDR3 region is CASSPYNRGNSNYGYTF. The CDR3 DNA follows: TGTGCCAGCAGTCCCTACAACCGGGGAAACTCTAACTATGGCTACACCTTC.

CDR3 in amino acids: CASSQDQGDKMNTEAFF. The CDR3 DNA reads as TGCGCCAGCAGCCAAGATCAGGGGGACAAAATGAACACTGAAGCTTTCTTT. The V call is TRBV4-1, the J call TRBJ1-1, with 7 nucleotides matching TRBD1. V dropped 0 bases and J dropped 0; count of bases not matched to a gene: 7. Germline V lookup: CDR1 MGHRA, CDR2 YSYEKL. This CDR3 has 17 amino acids.

The rearrangement links TRBV18 to TRBJ2-1, with D possibly being TRBD2 (5 bases). The CDR3 is made up of 14 amino acids. The ends were cut back, 2 bases at V and 5 bases at J, with 10 bases in the middle. Germline V gene data show CDR1 as KGHSH and CDR2 as LQKENI. CDR3 nucleotides: TGTGCCAGCTCACCAACTAGTGAAGACAATGAGCAGTTCTTC. As protein: CASSPTSEDNEQFF.